This TCR beta chain comes out of a study of blood T cells in healthy people across ages. It was with a sample-barcoded 5' primer and a J-beta primer mix that a second PCR of roughly 6 to 11 cycles was run. Template switching added a 12-random-nucleotide identifier to every cDNA molecule. TCRdb re-called the 5' RACE reads with MiXCR, one entry per CDR3 protein. The repertoire holds hundreds of thousands of distinct CDR3 sequences, with around 24% as singletons. Each donor's blood draw was 8.5 to 10 milliliters of peripheral blood. This CDR3 spans 16 amino acids. CDR1 SGHRS and CDR2 YFSETQ come from the germline V gene. V was pared by 4 bases and J by 0 bases, with 5 bases of the junction left unmatched. This same sample was also taken into another study, of T cells of mothers and their children. That study reports: It was related mother-child pairs that showed slightly higher overlap than unrelated pairs, without reaching significance.

V and J are TRBV5-1 and TRBJ2-2; 8 bases are a match to TRBD2. This clonotype was obtained from a boy aged 5-17 years in good health. Source material: blood. The CDR3 DNA is TGCGCCAGCAGCCGTTTAGCGGGGTCGAACACCGGGGAGCTGTTTTTT. Its translation: CASSRLAGSNTGELFF.